The rows below give T cell receptor beta chains drawn from one sample of a study of immune heterogeneity within non-small cell lung tumors. Using its own MiXCR run on the multiplex PCR reads, TCRdb lists one record per CDR3 protein. This repertoire shows 7,000 to 9,000 distinct CDR3 sequences, 22% found once; its top ten account for around 15%. The sequenced sample was lung tumor tissue. The receptors stem from a man in his 60s with non-small cell lung cancer. Each CDR3 is given with its conserved first and last residue. Fields, in order: V gene, J gene, D gene, clone size, CDR3 protein, CDR3 DNA. A D gene is named only where the DNA matches it firmly. Clone size, where shown, is once, few, many, or a class for clones that have expanded.

v_gene: TRBV19
j_gene: TRBJ1-1
d_gene: -
abundance: medium-sized
CDR3aa: CASSADRIEAFF
CDR3nt: TGTGCCAGTAGTGCCGACCGGATTGAAGCTTTCTTT

v_gene: TRBV6-1
j_gene: TRBJ1-6
d_gene: -
abundance: many
CDR3aa: CASRKGVDSPLHF
CDR3nt: TGTGCCAGCCGAAAAGGGGTGGATTCACCCCTCCACTTT

v_gene: TRBV11-2
j_gene: TRBJ2-2
d_gene: -
abundance: many
CDR3aa: CASSSQDTGELFF
CDR3nt: TGTGCCAGCAGCTCTCAGGACACCGGGGAGCTGTTTTTT

v_gene: TRBV15
j_gene: TRBJ2-3
d_gene: -
abundance: many
CDR3aa: CATSRLDTQYF
CDR3nt: TGTGCCACCAGTCGACTAGATACGCAGTATTTT

v_gene: TRBV19
j_gene: TRBJ2-2
d_gene: -
abundance: medium-sized
CDR3aa: CASTRRSFSPGELFF
CDR3nt: TGTGCCAGTACCCGGAGGTCCTTCTCCCCCGGGGAGCTGTTTTTT

v_gene: TRBV12-3/TRBV12-4
j_gene: TRBJ1-2
d_gene: TRBD1
abundance: medium-sized
CDR3aa: CASGPGTGGNYGYTF
CDR3nt: TGTGCCAGCGGCCCCGGGACAGGGGGCAACTATGGCTACACCTTC

v_gene: TRBV2
j_gene: TRBJ2-7
d_gene: TRBD1
abundance: many
CDR3aa: CASRRGGQGSYEQYF
CDR3nt: TGTGCCAGCAGAAGAGGAGGACAGGGCTCGTACGAGCAGTACTTC

v_gene: TRBV24-1
j_gene: TRBJ2-4
d_gene: -
abundance: -
CDR3aa: CATSDPLGRSNIQYF
CDR3nt: TGTGCCACCAGTGACCCCCTGGGCAGGTCGAACATTCAGTACTTC

v_gene: TRBV10-3
j_gene: TRBJ2-3
d_gene: -
abundance: medium-sized
CDR3aa: CAISGVGDTQYF
CDR3nt: TGTGCCATCAGTGGCGTCGGAGATACGCAGTATTTT

v_gene: TRBV5-4
j_gene: TRBJ2-3
d_gene: TRBD2
abundance: -
CDR3aa: CASSLVGGSTDTQYF
CDR3nt: TGTGCCAGCAGCTTGGTAGGCGGGAGTACAGATACGCAGTATTTT

v_gene: TRBV28
j_gene: TRBJ2-3
d_gene: -
abundance: medium-sized
CDR3aa: CASSLLVGFTDTQYF
CDR3nt: TGTGCCAGCAGTTTATTGGTGGGATTCACAGATACGCAGTATTTT

v_gene: TRBV28
j_gene: TRBJ2-2
d_gene: TRBD2
abundance: medium-sized
CDR3aa: CASSFSLAGTGELFF
CDR3nt: TGTGCCAGCAGTTTCTCCCTAGCGGGAACCGGGGAGCTGTTTTTT

v_gene: TRBV11-3
j_gene: TRBJ2-6
d_gene: -
abundance: many
CDR3aa: CASSLGGADSGANVLTF
CDR3nt: TGTGCCAGCAGCCTGGGGGGGGCGGACTCTGGGGCCAACGTCCTGACTTTC

v_gene: TRBV25-1
j_gene: TRBJ2-1
d_gene: -
abundance: many
CDR3aa: CASSGPLGNEQFF
CDR3nt: TGTGCCAGCAGTGGTCCGCTGGGCAATGAGCAGTTCTTC

v_gene: TRBV18
j_gene: TRBJ1-1
d_gene: -
abundance: few
CDR3aa: CASSPRNTRIVEAFF
CDR3nt: TGTGCCAGCTCACCACGTAATACAAGAATAGTTGAAGCTTTCTTT

v_gene: TRBV27
j_gene: TRBJ1-4
d_gene: -
abundance: medium-sized
CDR3aa: CASSSTGGNNEKLFF
CDR3nt: TGTGCCAGCAGTTCCACCGGGGGGAATAATGAAAAACTGTTTTTT

v_gene: TRBV20-1
j_gene: TRBJ2-7
d_gene: -
abundance: medium-sized
CDR3aa: CSARSQGTYEQYF
CDR3nt: TGCAGTGCTAGGTCGCAGGGGACCTACGAGCAGTACTTC

v_gene: TRBV10-3
j_gene: TRBJ2-1
d_gene: TRBD2
abundance: -
CDR3aa: CAISPGGKVNEQSF
CDR3nt: TGTGCCATCTCCCCGGGGGGAAAGGTAAATGAGCAGTCCTTC

v_gene: TRBV3-1
j_gene: TRBJ2-5
d_gene: TRBD2
abundance: -
CDR3aa: CASSQGRGSLETKYF
CDR3nt: TGTGCCAGCAGCCAAGGGCGGGGGTCCCTGGAGACCAAGTACTTC

v_gene: TRBV13
j_gene: TRBJ2-3
d_gene: TRBD2
abundance: medium-sized
CDR3aa: CASSPRTSVTPSTDTQYF
CDR3nt: TGTGCCAGCAGCCCCCGGACTAGCGTCACCCCGAGCACAGATACGCAGTATTTT

v_gene: TRBV14
j_gene: TRBJ2-7
d_gene: TRBD1
abundance: medium-sized
CDR3aa: CASSHPGTGFEQYF
CDR3nt: TGTGCCAGCAGCCATCCCGGGACAGGGTTCGAGCAGTACTTC

v_gene: TRBV20-1
j_gene: TRBJ2-7
d_gene: -
abundance: medium-sized
CDR3aa: CSAPSYFDPYEQYF
CDR3nt: TGCAGTGCTCCTAGTTATTTCGACCCCTACGAGCAGTACTTC

v_gene: TRBV14
j_gene: TRBJ2-1
d_gene: -
abundance: -
CDR3aa: CASSPERAAYNEQFF
CDR3nt: TGTGCCAGCAGTCCAGAGAGGGCCGCCTACAATGAGCAGTTCTTC

v_gene: TRBV5-1
j_gene: TRBJ1-1
d_gene: -
abundance: many
CDR3aa: CASSLGAGWIADTEAFF
CDR3nt: TGCGCCAGCAGCTTGGGGGCAGGATGGATAGCGGACACTGAAGCTTTCTTT

v_gene: TRBV12-3/TRBV12-4
j_gene: TRBJ1-1
d_gene: -
abundance: -
CDR3aa: CASSTGTISGKDTEAFF
CDR3nt: TGTGCCAGCAGTACCGGGACAATAAGCGGTAAGGACACTGAAGCTTTCTTT

v_gene: TRBV20-1
j_gene: TRBJ2-1
d_gene: TRBD2
abundance: medium-sized
CDR3aa: CSATGLAGDFWENEQFF
CDR3nt: TGCAGTGCTACAGGACTAGCGGGAGATTTTTGGGAAAATGAGCAGTTCTTC

v_gene: TRBV11-2
j_gene: TRBJ2-2
d_gene: -
abundance: -
CDR3aa: CASSTMNTGELFF
CDR3nt: TGTGCCAGCAGCACCATGAACACCGGGGAGCTGTTTTTT

v_gene: TRBV7-3
j_gene: TRBJ2-1
d_gene: -
abundance: medium-sized
CDR3aa: CASSLTRGFGNEQFF
CDR3nt: TGTGCCAGCAGCTTAACGAGGGGATTTGGCAATGAGCAGTTCTTC

v_gene: TRBV5-1
j_gene: TRBJ1-5
d_gene: -
abundance: few
CDR3aa: CASSSAKGQRDETYSNQTQHF
CDR3nt: TGCGCCAGCAGCTCGGCGAAGGGACAACGAGACGAAACTTATAGCAATCAGACCCAGCATTTT

v_gene: TRBV19
j_gene: TRBJ1-1
d_gene: -
abundance: medium-sized
CDR3aa: CASRQGPDTEAFF
CDR3nt: TGTGCCAGTAGGCAGGGGCCAGACACTGAAGCTTTCTTT

v_gene: TRBV5-5
j_gene: TRBJ2-1
d_gene: -
abundance: many
CDR3aa: CASSWTVPNEQFF
CDR3nt: TGTGCCAGCAGTTGGACCGTCCCCAATGAGCAGTTCTTC

v_gene: TRBV24-1
j_gene: TRBJ2-3
d_gene: TRBD2
abundance: many
CDR3aa: CATSDLTSGSTDTQYF
CDR3nt: TGTGCCACCAGTGATTTGACTAGCGGGAGCACAGATACGCAGTATTTT

v_gene: TRBV4-1
j_gene: TRBJ2-3
d_gene: -
abundance: many
CDR3aa: CASSRQGTIYTQYF
CDR3nt: TGCGCCAGCAGCCGGCAGGGGACCATATATACGCAGTATTTT

v_gene: TRBV7-6
j_gene: TRBJ2-2
d_gene: -
abundance: -
CDR3aa: CASSTNPGQYGELFF
CDR3nt: TGTGCCAGCAGCACCAACCCCGGCCAGTACGGGGAGCTGTTTTTT

v_gene: TRBV7-8
j_gene: TRBJ2-3
d_gene: -
abundance: medium-sized
CDR3aa: CASSLAGEGTDTQYF
CDR3nt: TGTGCCAGCAGCTTAGCGGGAGAGGGGACAGATACGCAGTATTTT

v_gene: TRBV2
j_gene: TRBJ1-2
d_gene: -
abundance: medium-sized
CDR3aa: CASSDEGGWGPYGYTF
CDR3nt: TGTGCCAGCAGTGACGAGGGGGGTTGGGGCCCTTATGGCTACACCTTC

v_gene: TRBV19
j_gene: TRBJ1-3
d_gene: TRBD1
abundance: medium-sized
CDR3aa: CASNNDRVGNTIYF
CDR3nt: TGTGCCAGCAACAACGACAGGGTTGGAAACACCATATATTTT

v_gene: TRBV4-1
j_gene: TRBJ2-1
d_gene: -
abundance: -
CDR3aa: CASSQHRRTRGMSYNEQFF
CDR3nt: TGCGCCAGCAGCCAACATAGGAGGACTCGCGGGATGTCCTACAATGAGCAGTTCTTC

v_gene: TRBV29-1
j_gene: TRBJ2-5
d_gene: -
abundance: few
CDR3aa: CSAGVVGKETQYF
CDR3nt: TGCAGCGCCGGGGTGGTGGGGAAAGAGACCCAGTACTTC

v_gene: TRBV3-1
j_gene: TRBJ2-3
d_gene: TRBD1
abundance: many
CDR3aa: CASSQEPGQADTQYF
CDR3nt: TGTGCCAGCAGCCAAGAACCGGGACAGGCGGATACGCAGTATTTT

v_gene: TRBV19
j_gene: TRBJ1-5
d_gene: -
abundance: few
CDR3aa: CASRTTLAGNQPQHF
CDR3nt: TGTGCCAGTAGGACGACACTAGCCGGTAATCAGCCCCAGCATTTT

v_gene: TRBV6-1
j_gene: TRBJ2-2
d_gene: -
abundance: medium-sized
CDR3aa: CATQLLNTGELFF
CDR3nt: TGTGCCACCCAACTTCTGAACACCGGGGAGCTGTTTTTT